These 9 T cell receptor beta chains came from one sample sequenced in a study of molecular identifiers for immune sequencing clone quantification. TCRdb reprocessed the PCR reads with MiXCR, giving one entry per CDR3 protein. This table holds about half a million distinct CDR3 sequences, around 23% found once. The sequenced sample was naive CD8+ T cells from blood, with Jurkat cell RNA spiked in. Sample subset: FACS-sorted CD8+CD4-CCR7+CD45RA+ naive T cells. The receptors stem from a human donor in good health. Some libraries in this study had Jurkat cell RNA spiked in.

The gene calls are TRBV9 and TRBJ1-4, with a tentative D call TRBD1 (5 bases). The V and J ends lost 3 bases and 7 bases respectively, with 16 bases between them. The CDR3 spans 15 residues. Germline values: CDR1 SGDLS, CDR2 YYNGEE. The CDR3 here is CASSGDGWGTEKLFF. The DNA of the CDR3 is TGTGCCAGCAGCGGGGACGGTTGGGGGACTGAAAAACTGTTTTTT.

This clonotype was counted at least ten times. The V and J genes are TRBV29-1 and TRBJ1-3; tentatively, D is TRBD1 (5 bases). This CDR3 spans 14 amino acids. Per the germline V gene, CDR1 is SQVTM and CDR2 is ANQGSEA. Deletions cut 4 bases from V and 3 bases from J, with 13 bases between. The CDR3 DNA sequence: TGCAGCGTTGGTATCCCGGGGGGTGGAAACACCATATATTTT. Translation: CSVGIPGGGNTIYF.

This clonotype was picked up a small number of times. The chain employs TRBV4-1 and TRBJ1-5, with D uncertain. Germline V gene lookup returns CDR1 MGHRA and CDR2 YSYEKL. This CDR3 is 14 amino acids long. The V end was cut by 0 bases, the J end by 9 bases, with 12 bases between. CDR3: CASSQEGSSRPQHF. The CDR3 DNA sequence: TGCGCCAGCAGCCAAGAAGGCAGCTCACGGCCCCAGCATTTT.

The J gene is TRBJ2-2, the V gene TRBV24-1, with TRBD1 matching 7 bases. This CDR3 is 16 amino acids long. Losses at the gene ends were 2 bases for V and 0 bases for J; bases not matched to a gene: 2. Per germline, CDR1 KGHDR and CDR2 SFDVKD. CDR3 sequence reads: CATSDSTGTNTGELFF. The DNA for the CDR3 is TGTGCCACCAGTGATTCGACAGGGACGAACACCGGGGAGCTGTTTTTT.

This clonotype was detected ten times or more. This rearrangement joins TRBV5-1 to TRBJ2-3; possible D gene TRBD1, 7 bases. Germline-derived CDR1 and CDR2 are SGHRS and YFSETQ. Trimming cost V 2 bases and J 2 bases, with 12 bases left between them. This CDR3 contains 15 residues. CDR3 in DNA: TGCGCCAGCAGCTTTGCGGGACAGTCCACAGATACGCAGTATTTT. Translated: CASSFAGQSTDTQYF.

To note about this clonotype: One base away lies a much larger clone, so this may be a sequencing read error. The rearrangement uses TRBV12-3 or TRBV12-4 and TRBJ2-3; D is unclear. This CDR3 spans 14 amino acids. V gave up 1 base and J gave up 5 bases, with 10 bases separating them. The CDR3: CASSLEQELDTQYF. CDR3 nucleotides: TGTGCCAGCAGTTTAGAGCAGGAATTAGATACGCAGTATTTT.

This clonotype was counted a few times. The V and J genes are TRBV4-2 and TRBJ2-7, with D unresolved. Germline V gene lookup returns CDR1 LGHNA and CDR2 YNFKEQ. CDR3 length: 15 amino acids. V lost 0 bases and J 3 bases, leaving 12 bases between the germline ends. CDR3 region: CASSQDSPESYEQYF. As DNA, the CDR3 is TGTGCCAGCAGCCAAGATTCGCCGGAGAGCTACGAGCAGTACTTC.

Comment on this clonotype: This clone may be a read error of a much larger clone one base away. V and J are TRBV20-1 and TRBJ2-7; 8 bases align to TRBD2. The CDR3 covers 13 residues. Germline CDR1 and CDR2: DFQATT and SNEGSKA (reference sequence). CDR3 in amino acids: CSACTSGDYEPYF. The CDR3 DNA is TGCAGTGCTTGTACTAGCGGAGATTACGAGCCGTACTTC.

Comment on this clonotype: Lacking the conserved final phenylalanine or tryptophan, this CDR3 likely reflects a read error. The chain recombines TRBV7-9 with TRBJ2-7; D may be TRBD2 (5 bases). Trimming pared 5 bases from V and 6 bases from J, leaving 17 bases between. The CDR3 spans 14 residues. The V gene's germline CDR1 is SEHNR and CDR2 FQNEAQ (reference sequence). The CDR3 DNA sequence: TGTGCCAGCAGCCAGACGGGGTCTGAGGTCGAGCAGTACCTC. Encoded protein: CASSQTGSEVEQYL.